The rows below give T cell receptor beta chains drawn from one sample of a study of technical replicates of blood from a handful of donors. TCRdb's copy holds only in-frame clones and misses some; the assay was immunoSEQ multiplex PCR. The sample lists approximately 59,000 clones, more than 75% occurring once. The specimen sequenced was PBMCs. All receptors come from a human donor in good health. Some clones in this sample may be carry-over from other donors' samples. Both conserved end residues are part of each CDR3. The D gene is left open where the match is weak. Only part of the rows carry a size: once, few, many, or a class if the clone is expanded.

D,size,V,J,CDR3,DNA
-,-,TRBV29-1,TRBJ1-1,CSVEQDPGAFF,TGCAGCGTTGAACAGGATCCTGGAGCTTTCTTT
TRBD1,-,TRBV19,TRBJ1-2,CASSLVSVGQLYGYTF,TGTGCCAGTAGTCTCGTCTCCGTGGGACAGCTCTATGGCTACACCTTC
-,-,TRBV6-1,TRBJ1-4,CASSEVGGGSNEKLFF,TGTGCCAGCAGTGAAGTTGGGGGCGGATCGAATGAAAAACTGTTTTTT
TRBD1,-,TRBV7-7,TRBJ2-7,CASSLVGQASEQYF,TGTGCCAGCAGCTTAGTGGGACAGGCTAGCGAGCAGTACTTC
TRBD2,-,TRBV5-4,TRBJ2-1,CASSFPAGTANEQFF,TGTGCCAGCAGCTTTCCAGCGGGAACGGCTAATGAGCAGTTCTTC
-,-,TRBV5-1,TRBJ2-3,CASSLLAGTDTQYF,TGCGCCAGCAGCTTGTTAGCGGGCACAGATACGCAGTATTTT
-,-,TRBV6-5,TRBJ2-3,CASSPTSAGDTQYF,TGTGCCAGCAGCCCAACTAGTGCGGGAGATACGCAGTATTTT
-,-,TRBV2,TRBJ1-1,CASRYGSPTEAFF,TGTGCCAGCAGGTACGGGTCACCCACTGAAGCTTTCTTT
TRBD2,-,TRBV7-6,TRBJ2-5,CASSLVSRGTIRETQYF,TGTGCCAGCAGCTTAGTTTCCCGCGGGACTATCAGGGAGACCCAGTACTTC
-,few,TRBV5-6,TRBJ2-1,CASSSPYSSSYNEQFF,TGTGCCAGCAGCTCCCCCTACTCGAGCTCCTACAATGAGCAGTTCTTC
TRBD1,-,TRBV5-1,TRBJ1-1,CASSSTGFDTEAFF,TGCGCCAGCAGCTCGACAGGGTTTGACACTGAAGCTTTCTTT
TRBD1,few,TRBV9,TRBJ2-2,CASSVQGAPNTGELFF,TGTGCCAGCAGCGTACAGGGGGCTCCGAACACCGGGGAGCTGTTTTTT
TRBD2,-,TRBV4-1,TRBJ2-1,CASSQEGLAGGSYNEQFF,TGCGCCAGCAGCCAAGAAGGACTAGCGGGAGGGTCCTACAATGAGCAGTTCTTC
TRBD2,-,TRBV11-1,TRBJ2-1,CASSSSGGAGNEQFF,TGTGCCAGCAGCTCCAGCGGGGGGGCCGGCAATGAGCAGTTCTTC
-,-,TRBV11-1,TRBJ2-3,CASSWGTTDTQYF,TGTGCCAGCAGCTGGGGGACTACAGATACGCAGTATTTT
-,once,TRBV6-5,TRBJ2-1,CASSSGLAYNEQFF,TGTGCCAGCAGCAGCGGATTAGCCTACAATGAGCAGTTCTTC
TRBD1,-,TRBV7-6,TRBJ2-7,CASSPGQGGSEQYF,TGTGCCAGCAGCCCGGGACAGGGGGGATCCGAGCAGTACTTC
-,-,TRBV7-3,TRBJ2-5,CASSNMNQETQYF,TGTGCCAGCAGCAACATGAACCAAGAGACCCAGTACTTC
-,-,TRBV7-9,TRBJ2-7,CASRDTGSGEQYF,TGTGCCAGCAGGGATACAGGGTCAGGCGAGCAGTACTTC
TRBD1,-,TRBV7-2,TRBJ1-1,CASSLTLGTGGRNTEAFF,TGTGCCAGCAGCTTAACGTTGGGGACAGGGGGCAGGAACACTGAAGCTTTCTTT
-,-,TRBV6-1,TRBJ2-3,CASSIQGDTQYF,TGTGCCAGCTCCATACAGGGAGATACGCAGTATTTT
-,-,TRBV9,TRBJ2-2,CASSVLTGELFF,TGTGCCAGCAGCGTACTCACCGGGGAGCTGTTTTTT
TRBD1,once,TRBV5-6,TRBJ2-1,CASSETGSNEQFF,TGTGCCAGCAGCGAGACAGGGTCCAATGAGCAGTTCTTC
-,-,TRBV28,TRBJ1-2,CASSVGGVGYGYTF,TGTGCCAGCAGCGTGGGGGGGGTAGGCTATGGCTACACCTTC
-,-,TRBV7-2,TRBJ2-7,CASSKRAGEGYEQYF,TGTGCCAGCAGCAAGCGGGCAGGAGAGGGCTACGAGCAGTACTTC
TRBD1,-,TRBV6-6,TRBJ1-1,CASRADRGKIFF,TGTGCCAGCAGGGCGGACAGGGGGAAGATTTTCTTT
TRBD2,-,TRBV14,TRBJ2-3,CASSQEWLAGHTDTQYF,TGTGCCAGCAGCCAAGAATGGTTAGCGGGGCACACAGATACGCAGTATTTT
TRBD1,-,TRBV5-8,TRBJ1-1,CAASTGRGRTEAFF,TGTGCCGCCAGCACCGGGAGGGGGCGAACTGAAGCTTTCTTT
-,-,TRBV5-1,TRBJ2-5,CASSFRGQETQYF,TGCGCCAGCAGCTTCCGGGGACAAGAGACCCAGTACTTC
TRBD1,once,TRBV19,TRBJ2-3,CASNSQGARADTQYF,TGTGCCAGTAACTCTCAGGGGGCTCGAGCGGATACGCAGTATTTT
-,-,TRBV6-5,TRBJ1-1,CASRGGGKAEAFF,TGTGCCAGCAGAGGCGGGGGTAAGGCTGAAGCTTTCTTT
-,-,TRBV27,TRBJ1-1,CASAHGGGANTEAFF,TGTGCCAGCGCCCACGGGGGGGGCGCGAACACTGAAGCTTTCTTT